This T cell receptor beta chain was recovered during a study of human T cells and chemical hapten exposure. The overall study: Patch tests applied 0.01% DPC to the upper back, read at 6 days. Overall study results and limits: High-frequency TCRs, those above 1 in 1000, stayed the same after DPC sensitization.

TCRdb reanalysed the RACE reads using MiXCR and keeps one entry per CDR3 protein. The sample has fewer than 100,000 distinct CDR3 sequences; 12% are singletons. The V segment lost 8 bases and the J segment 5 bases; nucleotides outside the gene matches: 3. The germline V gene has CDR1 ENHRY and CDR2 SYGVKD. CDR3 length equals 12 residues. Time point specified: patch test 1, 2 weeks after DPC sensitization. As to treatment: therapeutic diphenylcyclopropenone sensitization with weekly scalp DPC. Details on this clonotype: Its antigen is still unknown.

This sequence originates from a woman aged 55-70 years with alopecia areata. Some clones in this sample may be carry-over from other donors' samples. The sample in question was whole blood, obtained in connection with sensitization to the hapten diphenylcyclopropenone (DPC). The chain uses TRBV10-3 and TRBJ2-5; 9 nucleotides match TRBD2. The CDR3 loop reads CAISSGEETQYF. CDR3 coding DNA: TGTGCCATCTCTAGCGGGGAGGAGACCCAGTACTTC.